This T cell receptor (beta chain) was recorded in a study of memory CD4+ T cells and cytomegalovirus serostatus. Notes on the study in general: Repertoires predicted CMV serostatus with median bootstrapped AUC of approximately 0.94.

The sort gate was single viable CD3+CD4+CD8-CD45RO+ cells for memory CD4+ T cells. After thawing, CD4+ T cells were positively selected. The V segment lost 3 bases and the J segment 3 bases; nucleotides outside the gene matches: 5. There are 14 residues in the CDR3. Per the germline V gene, CDR1 is SGHVS and CDR2 is FQNEAQ. Method: immunoSEQ multiplex PCR; TCRdb's copy keeps in-frame clones and lacks some. The sample has 50,000 or so clones; around four fifths are singletons. Notes on this clone: Its target is unknown.

V usage is TRBV7-8 and J usage is TRBJ2-7; 7 nucleotides align to TRBD2. Sequences were obtained from memory CD4+ T cells from blood. This TCR was sampled from an adult in good health and CMV-seropositive. Here the CDR3 reads CASSFTGTNYEQYF. The CDR3 DNA is TGTGCCAGCAGCTTCACCGGGACTAACTACGAGCAGTACTTC.